The 32 T cell receptor beta chains given below trace back to one sample, sequenced in a study of shared clonotypes between healthy human individuals. The repertoire was sequenced with immunoSEQ multiplex PCR; TCRdb's copy has only in-frame clones and lacks some. The sample contains about 820,000 clones, around 92% of which appear only once. Naive CD8 cells comprised CD45RO-negative, CCR7-positively selected cells, excluding terminally differentiated effector memory CD45RA+ cells. The sample taken for sequencing was naive CD8+ T cells sorted from blood. Every receptor here comes from a man aged 25 to 40 in good health.

This clone appeared once. The CDR3 sequence: CASSLEKGGWVNTEAFF. The CDR3 DNA reads as TGTGCCAGCAGCTTAGAAAAAGGGGGCTGGGTGAACACTGAAGCTTTCTTT. The chain joins TRBV7-6 to TRBJ1-1; 7 bases align to TRBD1. The V gene end was trimmed by 1 base and the J gene end by 0 bases; junction bases not matched to a gene: 8. The CDR3 has 17 residues. The germline V gene encodes CDR1 SGHVS and CDR2 FNYEAQ.

The chain combines TRBV29-1 with TRBJ1-2; 10 bases are a match to TRBD1. The CDR3 runs to 14 residues. Looked up from germline, CDR1 is SQVTM and CDR2 is ANQGSEA. Trimming took 4 bases from V and 7 from J; bases not matched to a gene: 9. The CDR3 reads CSVGSGQGFGGYTF. The CDR3 nucleotides are TGCAGCGTTGGGTCGGGACAGGGGTTCGGTGGCTACACCTTC.

The rearrangement joins TRBV5-6 to TRBJ2-3; 15 nucleotides align to TRBD2. The CDR3 has 15 residues. Germline CDR1 and CDR2: SGHDT and YYEEEE. The ends lost 3 bases at V and 6 bases at J; junction bases unmatched: 2. The CDR3 coding sequence is TGTGCCAGCAGCTGGGGGACTAGCGGGAGGGATACGCAGTATTTT. It translates to CASSWGTSGRDTQYF.

The V gene is TRBV5-6, the J gene TRBJ1-2, with 7 bases identical to TRBD1. V was pared by 4 bases and J by 6 bases, with 9 bases of the junction left unmatched. CDR1 is SGHDT, CDR2 YYEEEE, per germline. This CDR3 spans 14 amino acids. CDR3 nucleotides: TGTGCCAGCAGCGGCGTTGACAGGGTTAATGGCTACACCTTC. Residues: CASSGVDRVNGYTF.

J is TRBJ2-7 and V is TRBV7-2; D perhaps matches TRBD2 (5 bases). Between the trimmed V and J ends, which lost 1 base and 0 bases, there was a span of 13 bases. This CDR3 spans 16 amino acids. The germline V gene has CDR1 SGHTA and CDR2 FQGNSA. The CDR3 coding sequence is TGTGCCAGCAGCTTAGGCGGGCAGCCGAGCTCCTACGAGCAGTACTTC. Translating gives CASSLGGQPSSYEQYF.

The rearrangement links TRBV9 to TRBJ2-3; the D call may be TRBD1 or TRBD2 (5 bases each). V was shortened by 6 bases and J by 0 bases, with 17 bases between the two germline ends. The CDR3 loop spans 16 amino acids. Germline V gives CDR1 SGDLS, CDR2 YYNGEE. CDR3 nucleotide sequence: TGTGCCAGCACCCAGGGCCGGGGCACGAGCACAGATACGCAGTATTTT. Protein: CASTQGRGTSTDTQYF.

This rearrangement joins TRBV30 to TRBJ1-2; TRBD1 is a possible D gene (6 bases). Deletions cut 7 bases from V and 0 bases from J, with 12 bases between. The CDR3 has 13 amino acids. Per germline, CDR1 GTSNPN and CDR2 SVGIG (reference sequence). The CDR3 is CALDSGANYGYTF. CDR3 in DNA: TGTGCCTTAGATTCAGGGGCTAACTATGGCTACACCTTC.

The rearrangement joins TRBV5-6 to TRBJ2-5; a possible D gene is TRBD1 (6 bases). Germline loops: CDR1 SGHDT, CDR2 YYEEEE. Trimming shortened V by 0 bases and J by 4 bases, and 19 bases separated the two germline ends. The CDR3 extends over 17 amino acids. CDR3 protein: CASSLGLAGVVGETQYF. The CDR3 nucleotides read TGTGCCAGCAGCTTGGGTTTAGCAGGGGTCGTCGGAGAGACCCAGTACTTC.

The chain recombines TRBV5-6 with TRBJ2-1; D perhaps matches TRBD1 (6 bases). The V end lost 2 bases, the J end lost 9 bases, and 27 bases lay between the germline ends. The CDR3 has 18 amino acids. The germline V gene has CDR1 SGHDT and CDR2 YYEEEE. CDR3 in amino acids: CASSFKIQGGLRLVEQFF. In DNA form, the CDR3 reads TGTGCCAGCAGCTTTAAAATACAGGGTGGCTTACGGCTTGTTGAGCAGTTCTTC.

The chain recombines TRBV11-3 with TRBJ2-1; D not resolved. Germline V gene sequence: CDR1 SGHNT, CDR2 YENEEA. The CDR3 contains 16 residues. With 5 bases removed from V and 0 bases from J, the gap between germline ends came to 14 bases. CDR3 loop: CASSPRARNSYNEQFF. The DNA of the CDR3 is TGTGCCAGCAGCCCCCGAGCCAGAAACTCCTACAATGAGCAGTTCTTC.

This clone turned up a few times. CDR3 nucleotides: TGTGCCAGTAGGACAGGGGGCGATGGCTACACCTTC. This codes for CASRTGGDGYTF. The chain carries TRBV19 and TRBJ1-2, with TRBD1 identical over 10 bases. The CDR3 extends over 12 amino acids. The germline CDR1 and CDR2 sequences are LNHDA and SQIVND (reference sequence). V shed 6 bases and J 6 bases; nucleotides not matched to a gene: 1.

This clone showed up just once. The chain links TRBV19 to TRBJ1-1; 7 bases fit TRBD1. The CDR3 length is 13 residues. Per the germline V gene, CDR1 is LNHDA and CDR2 is SQIVND (reference sequence). The J segment lost 4 bases and the V segment lost 7 bases, leaving 6 bases of the junction unmatched. The CDR3 DNA reads TGTGCCAGTAATTGGGCAGGGGGCACTGAAGCTTTCTTT. This encodes CASNWAGGTEAFF.

This clone was picked up one time. This sequence joins TRBV11-2 and TRBJ2-1; D unresolved. V lost 1 base and J 6 bases, leaving 7 bases between the germline ends. CDR1 is SGHAT and CDR2 is FQNNGV in the germline V gene. CDR3 length equals 13 residues. CDR3 sequence: CASSLGWGNEQFF. The CDR3 nucleotides are TGTGCCAGCAGCTTAGGATGGGGCAATGAGCAGTTCTTC.

In DNA, the CDR3 is TGTGCCATCACTTCTCTAGCGGGAGGGTATGAGCAGTTCTTC. The encoded protein is CAITSLAGGYEQFF. The chain employs TRBV2 and TRBJ2-1, with TRBD2 matching 12 bases. Germline assignment: CDR1 SNHLY and CDR2 FYNNEI. The trim removed 10 bases at V and 8 bases at J, leaving 9 bases unmatched. This CDR3 is built from 14 residues.

The chain recombines TRBV5-8 with TRBJ1-1, with 7 positions matching TRBD1. The CDR3 runs 14 residues. Germline V lookup: CDR1 SGHTS, CDR2 YDEGEE. V trimming: 4 bases; J trimming: 0 bases; junction bases outside the gene matches: 3. CDR3 protein: CASSPGQMNTEAFF. CDR3 DNA: TGTGCCAGCAGCCCGGGACAGATGAACACTGAAGCTTTCTTT.

This chain uses TRBV10-1 with TRBJ2-7; D is ambiguous. The V gene's germline CDR1 is WNHNN and CDR2 SYGVQD (reference sequence). This CDR3 has 14 residues. Trimming removed 3 bases at V and 4 bases at J, with 13 bases between. The CDR3 DNA sequence: TGCGCCAGCAGTGATTACCAGGATCCTTACGAGCAGTACTTC. Protein product: CASSDYQDPYEQYF.

This CDR3 reads CASSKAGAGSFHEQYF. In DNA, the CDR3 is TGTGCCAGTAGTAAAGCCGGAGCGGGATCTTTTCACGAGCAGTACTTC. This chain links TRBV19 with TRBJ2-7, with 7 positions matching TRBD2. V shed 4 bases, J shed 5 bases, and the junction held 14 bases outside the gene matches. The CDR3 has 16 residues. CDR1 is LNHDA and CDR2 is SQIVND in the germline V gene (reference sequence).

The chain joins TRBV27 to TRBJ2-3; D possibly matches TRBD1 or TRBD2 (6 bases each). The CDR3 is 14 amino acids. Trimming left V 2 bases short and J 4 bases short, with 10 bases between. In germline, CDR1 is MNHEY, CDR2 SMNVEV (reference sequence). CDR3 bases: TGTGCCAGCAGTTTAGGGGGGCGGGCAGATACGCAGTATTTT. It codes for CASSLGGRADTQYF.

The chain employs TRBV29-1 and TRBJ1-2, with 9 bases that match TRBD1. The germline CDR1 and CDR2 sequences are SQVTM and ANQGSEA. This CDR3 is 13 amino acids long. Trimming took 6 bases from V and 3 from J; bases not matched to a gene: 5. CDR3 sequence reads: CSVRTGEDYGYTF. The DNA for the CDR3 is TGCAGCGTACGGACAGGGGAGGACTATGGCTACACCTTC.

The J gene is TRBJ2-1, the V gene TRBV9; possible D gene TRBD1, 5 bases. The germline CDR1 and CDR2 sequences are SGDLS and YYNGEE. Trimming left V 9 bases short and J 4 bases short, with 14 bases between. The CDR3 has 13 amino acids. Written as DNA, the CDR3 is TGTGCCACCGGTTTGGGGCCATACAATGAGCAGTTCTTC. It specifies CATGLGPYNEQFF.

The chain combines TRBV7-3 with TRBJ2-5, with D maybe TRBD2 (5 bases). Germline V gene data show CDR1 as SGHTA and CDR2 as FQGTGA. CDR3 length: 14 amino acids. Trimming stripped 4 bases from V and 5 bases from J, with 14 bases between. DNA for the CDR3: TGTGCCAGCAGCTCCGGACCACCGGGGGAGACCCAGTACTTC. Its protein is CASSSGPPGETQYF.

Details on this clone: This sample also contains other DNA sequences that code for the same CDR3. V usage is TRBV11-2 and J usage is TRBJ2-7, with D possibly TRBD2 on 5 matching bases. Deletions cut 3 bases from V and 5 bases from J, with 17 bases between. Germline V lookup: CDR1 SGHAT, CDR2 FQNNGV. The CDR3 runs 15 residues. The CDR3 DNA reads TGTGCCAGCAGCTTTCGAGGGAGAGCGCTCGACGAGCAGTACTTC. As protein: CASSFRGRALDEQYF.

CDR3 coding DNA: TGTGCCAGCAGTCAGAACAGGGAGGATGAAGCTTTCTTT. Translated, it gives CASSQNREDEAFF. The rearrangement links TRBV9 to TRBJ1-1, with D possibly matching TRBD1 (6 bases). The CDR3 totals 13 residues. Germline lookup yields CDR1 SGDLS and CDR2 YYNGEE. V was pared by 5 bases and J by 7 bases, with 15 bases between.

About this clone: The identical CDR3 is also encoded by other nucleotide sequences in the sample. V usage is TRBV9 and J usage is TRBJ2-1; possibly TRBD1 or TRBD2 for D (6 bases each). With 7 bases removed from V and 6 bases from J, the gap between germline ends came to 8 bases. Germline values: CDR1 SGDLS, CDR2 YYNGEE. The CDR3 length is 11 residues. CDR3 residues: CASGGRNEQFF. Here the CDR3 DNA reads TGTGCCAGCGGGGGGCGCAATGAGCAGTTCTTC.

The CDR3 here is CASSLARTGSNQPQHF. The CDR3 DNA sequence: TGTGCCAGCAGCTTAGCCCGGACAGGGAGCAATCAGCCCCAGCATTTT. The gene calls are TRBV11-2 and TRBJ1-5; 8 nucleotides match TRBD1. The junction had 3 bases not matched to a gene; V was cut back by 1 base and J by 1 base. The CDR3 has 16 residues. CDR1 and CDR2 (germline): SGHAT, FQNNGV.

The gene calls are TRBV28 and TRBJ2-7, with a possible D match to TRBD2 (6 bases). Germline CDR1 MDHEN, CDR2 SYDVKM. The CDR3 is 12 residues long. CDR3 loop: CAEASATYEQYF. As DNA, the CDR3 is TGTGCGGAGGCTAGCGCCACCTACGAGCAGTACTTC. The variable domain in full, completed from reference TRBV28 and TRBJ2-7, reads DVKVTQSSRYLVKRTGEKVFLECVQDMDHENMFWYRQDPGLGLRLIYFSYDVKMKEKGDIPEGYSVSREKKERFSLILESASTNQTSMYLCAEASATYEQYFGPGTRLTVT.

This clone was seen only once. The chain uses TRBV2 and TRBJ2-1; D gene unclear. CDR1 and CDR2 (germline): SNHLY, FYNNEI. The CDR3 is 14 residues long. Trimming cost V 3 bases and J 10 bases, with 16 bases left between them. Here the CDR3 reads CASSDDLTAREQFF. CDR3 DNA sequence: TGTGCCAGCAGTGACGATTTGACCGCCCGCGAGCAGTTCTTC. The full variable domain, with the rest looked up from reference TRBV2 and TRBJ2-1, is EPEVTQTPSHQVTQMGQEVILRCVPISNHLYFYWYRQILGQKVEFLVSFYNNEISEKSEIFDDQFSVERPDGSNFTLKIRSTKLEDSAMYFCASSDDLTAREQFFGPGTRLTVL.

In regard to this clone: A far larger clone is one nucleotide away, so this likely arose from a read error. Additional DNA sequences in this sample encode the identical CDR3. The chain carries TRBV7-2 and TRBJ1-1; a possible D gene is TRBD1 (5 bases). Germline V gene data show CDR1 as SGHTA and CDR2 as FQGNSA. This CDR3 has 14 amino acids. Here the CDR3 reads CASSFLSRDQGAFF. CDR3 bases: TGCGCCAGCAGCTTTCTCTCCAGGGATCAGGGAGCTTTCTTT.

This clone came up a few times. J is TRBJ2-7 and V is TRBV7-6, with D unresolved. Germline values: CDR1 SGHVS, CDR2 FNYEAQ. V lost 3 bases and J lost 6, with 12 bases in between. The CDR3 runs to 13 residues. The CDR3 nucleotides are TGTGCCAGCAGCTTTACCCAAGCAGGCGAGCAGTACTTC. Encoded protein: CASSFTQAGEQYF.

The chain is built from TRBV27 and TRBJ2-3; 7 nucleotides align to TRBD2. The CDR3 is 15 residues long. V trimming: 3 bases; J trimming: 2 bases; junction bases outside the gene matches: 5. Germline V gene sequence: CDR1 MNHEY, CDR2 SMNVEV (reference sequence). CDR3 protein: CASSLGLPFTDTQYF. As DNA, the CDR3 is TGTGCCAGCAGTTTGGGACTACCCTTCACAGATACGCAGTATTTT.

The chain uses TRBV19 and TRBJ2-6, with 8 nucleotides matching TRBD1. CDR3 length: 19 amino acids. In germline, CDR1 is LNHDA, CDR2 SQIVND (reference sequence). The V and J ends lost 0 bases and 2 bases, in that order; junction bases with no gene match: 9. The CDR3 DNA reads TGTGCCAGTAGTATAGATTACGGACAGGGCTTGACTGGGGCCAACGTCCTGACTTTC. This translates into CASSIDYGQGLTGANVLTF. The full variable domain, completed using reference TRBV19 and TRBJ2-6, is DGGITQSPKYLFRKEGQNVTLSCEQNLNHDAMYWYRQDPGQGLRLIYYSQIVNDFQKGDIAEGYSVSREKKESFPLTVTSAQKNPTAFYLCASSIDYGQGLTGANVLTFGAGSRLTVL.

The chain joins TRBV19 to TRBJ2-1; 10 nucleotides align to TRBD2. The CDR3 is 17 residues long. Trimming cost V 5 bases and J 1 base; bases outside gene matches: 8. The germline gives CDR1 LNHDA, CDR2 SQIVND (reference sequence). The CDR3 protein is CASSVGLAEASYNEQFF. In DNA form, the CDR3 reads TGTGCCAGTAGTGTTGGACTAGCGGAGGCGTCCTACAATGAGCAGTTCTTC. Based on the CDR3 plus reference TRBV19 and TRBJ2-1, the full variable domain is DGGITQSPKYLFRKEGQNVTLSCEQNLNHDAMYWYRQDPGQGLRLIYYSQIVNDFQKGDIAEGYSVSREKKESFPLTVTSAQKNPTAFYLCASSVGLAEASYNEQFFGPGTRLTVL.